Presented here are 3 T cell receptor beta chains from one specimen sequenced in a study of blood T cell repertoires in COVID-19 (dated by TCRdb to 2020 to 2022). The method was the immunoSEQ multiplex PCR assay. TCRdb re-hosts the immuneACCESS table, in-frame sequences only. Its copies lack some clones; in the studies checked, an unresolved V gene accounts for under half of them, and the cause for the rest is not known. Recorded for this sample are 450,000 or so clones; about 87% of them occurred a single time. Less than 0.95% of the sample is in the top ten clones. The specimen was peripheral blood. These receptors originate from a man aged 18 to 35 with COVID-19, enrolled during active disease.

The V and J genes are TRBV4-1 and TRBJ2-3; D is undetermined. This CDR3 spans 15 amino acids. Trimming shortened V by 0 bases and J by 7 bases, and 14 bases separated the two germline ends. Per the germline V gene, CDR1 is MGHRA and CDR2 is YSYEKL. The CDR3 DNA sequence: TGCGCCAGCAGCCAAGATGGAAACCAGGTTAATACGCAGTATTTT. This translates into CASSQDGNQVNTQYF.

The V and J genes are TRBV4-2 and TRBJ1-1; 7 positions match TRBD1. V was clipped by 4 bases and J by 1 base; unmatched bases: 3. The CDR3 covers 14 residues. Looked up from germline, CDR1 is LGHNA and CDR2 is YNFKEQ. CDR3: CASSRGQANTEAFF. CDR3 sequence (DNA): TGTGCCAGCAGCCGAGGACAGGCGAACACTGAAGCTTTCTTT.

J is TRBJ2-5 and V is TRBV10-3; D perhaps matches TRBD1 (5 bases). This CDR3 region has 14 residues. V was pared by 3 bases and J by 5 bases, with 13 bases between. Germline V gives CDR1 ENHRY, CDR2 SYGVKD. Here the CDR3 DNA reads TGTGCCATCAGTGAACCCCGGAAGGGGGAGACCCAGTACTTC. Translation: CAISEPRKGETQYF.